The clone carrying this T cell receptor beta chain is a singleton in its sample. Original analysis: The assay estimated nucleated cells by amplifying reference gene primers. The method was immunoSEQ multiplex PCR; TCRdb's version includes in-frame clones alone and lacks a portion of them. For V, J and clone size, that table is used; D and trimming come from the DNA. The table has approximately 70,000 clones, about 86% seen once. There are 13 residues in the CDR3. Trimming cost V 0 bases and J 6 bases; bases outside gene matches: 2. CDR1 is SGHRS, CDR2 YFSETQ, per germline. The sample comes from a study of blood T cell repertoires in COVID-19. About the study: The United States, Italy and Spain were the sources of the acute and convalescent COVID-19 samples. T cells, B-cell-depleted T cells, or PBMCs provided the cDNA or gDNA that served as material.

The sample was peripheral blood. This sequence originates from a man aged 65 to 79 with active COVID-19. This chain joins TRBV5-1 and TRBJ1-1; 7 positions agree with TRBD1. CDR3 nucleotide sequence: TGCGCCAGCAGCTTGGAAACAGGGGCTGAAGCTTTCTTT. This sequence encodes CASSLETGAEAFF. The full variable domain, its missing parts supplied by reference TRBV5-1 and TRBJ1-1, is KAGVTQTPRYLIKTRGQQVTLSCSPISGHRSVSWYQQTPGQGLQFLFEYFSETQRNKGNFPGRFSGRQFSNSRSEMNVSTLELGDSALYLCASSLETGAEAFFGQGTRLTVV.